What follows is one TCR beta chain and its context. The source of the sample is a study of cytomegalovirus exposure and HLA in healthy donors. A multiplex PCR was run with 60 Vbeta primers and 13 Jbeta primers. Measured with immunoSEQ multiplex PCR; TCRdb has only the in-frame clones, and not every one. The table has about 150,000 clones, 80% seen once; the top ten hold over 5%. Sequences were obtained from PBMCs. The receptor was isolated from a woman aged 40 to 50 in good health and CMV-seropositive.

The CDR3 loop reads CASSTTGYSGNTIYF. The DNA for the CDR3 is TGTGCCAGCAGTACGACAGGCTACTCTGGAAACACCATATATTTT. This rearrangement joins TRBV27 to TRBJ1-3; maybe TRBD1 (6 bases). The CDR3 loop spans 15 amino acids. In germline, CDR1 is MNHEY, CDR2 SMNVEV (reference sequence). Trimming shortened V by 5 bases and J by 0 bases, and 11 bases separated the two germline ends.